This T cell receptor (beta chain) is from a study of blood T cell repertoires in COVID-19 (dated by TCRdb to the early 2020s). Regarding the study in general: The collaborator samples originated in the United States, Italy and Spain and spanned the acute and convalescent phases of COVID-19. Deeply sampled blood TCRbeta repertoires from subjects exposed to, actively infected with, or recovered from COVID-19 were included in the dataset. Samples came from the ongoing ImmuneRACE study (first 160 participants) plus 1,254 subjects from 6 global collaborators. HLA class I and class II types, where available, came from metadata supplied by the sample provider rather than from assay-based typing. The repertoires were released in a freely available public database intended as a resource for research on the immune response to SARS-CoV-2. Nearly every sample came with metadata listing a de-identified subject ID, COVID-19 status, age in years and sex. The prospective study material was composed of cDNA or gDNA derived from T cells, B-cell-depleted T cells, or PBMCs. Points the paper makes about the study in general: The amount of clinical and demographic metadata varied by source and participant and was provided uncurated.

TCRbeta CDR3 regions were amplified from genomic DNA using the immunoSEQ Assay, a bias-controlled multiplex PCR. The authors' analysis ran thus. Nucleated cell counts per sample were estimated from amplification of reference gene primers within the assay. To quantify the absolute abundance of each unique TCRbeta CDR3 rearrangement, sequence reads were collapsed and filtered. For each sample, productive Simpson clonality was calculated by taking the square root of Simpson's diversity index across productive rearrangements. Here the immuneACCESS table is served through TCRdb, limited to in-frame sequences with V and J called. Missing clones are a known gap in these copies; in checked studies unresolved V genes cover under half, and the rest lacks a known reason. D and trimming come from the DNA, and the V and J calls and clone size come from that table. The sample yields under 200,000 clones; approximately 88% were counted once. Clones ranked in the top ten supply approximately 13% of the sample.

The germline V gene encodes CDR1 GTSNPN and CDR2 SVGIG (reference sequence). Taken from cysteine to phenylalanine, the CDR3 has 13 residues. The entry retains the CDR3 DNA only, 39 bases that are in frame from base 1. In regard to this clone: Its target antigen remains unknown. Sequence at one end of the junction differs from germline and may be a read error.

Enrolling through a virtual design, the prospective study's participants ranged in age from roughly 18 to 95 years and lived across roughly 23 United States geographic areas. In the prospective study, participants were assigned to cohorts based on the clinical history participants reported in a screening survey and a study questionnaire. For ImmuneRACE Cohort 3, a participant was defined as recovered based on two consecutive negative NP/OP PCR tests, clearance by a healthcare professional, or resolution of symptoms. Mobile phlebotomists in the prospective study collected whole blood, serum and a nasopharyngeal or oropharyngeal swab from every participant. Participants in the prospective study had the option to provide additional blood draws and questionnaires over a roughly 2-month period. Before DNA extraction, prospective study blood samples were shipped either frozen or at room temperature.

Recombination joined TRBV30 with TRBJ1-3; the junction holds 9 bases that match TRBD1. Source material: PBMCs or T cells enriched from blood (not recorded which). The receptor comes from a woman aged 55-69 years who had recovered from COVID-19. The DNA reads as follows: TGTGCCTCGCTACCACAGGGGGCCATCGTCCCATTTTTT. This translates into CASLPQGAIVPFF.